This T cell receptor (beta chain) is drawn from a study of blood T cell repertoires in COVID-19. For the study at large: There were acute and convalescent COVID-19 samples, and they came from the United States, Italy and Spain.

A few counts support this clone. In the source study's methods: Estimation of nucleated cell counts was performed using reference gene primer amplification. Data came from immunoSEQ multiplex PCR; TCRdb stores just in-frame clones and leaves some out. That table furnishes V, J and clone size, whereas the DNA furnished D and trimming. The data hold about 73,000 clones, with roughly 76% observed a single time. Germline V lookup: CDR1 WNHNN, CDR2 SYGVQD (reference sequence). The V and J ends lost 7 bases and 5 bases, in that order; junction bases with no gene match: 7. The CDR3 has 15 amino acids. The source material was peripheral blood. The receptor was isolated from a woman in her 70s with acute or convalescent COVID-19. The V gene is TRBV10-1, the J gene TRBJ2-5, with 13 bases that match TRBD2. The CDR3 loop is CASTPGTSGMETQYF. For the CDR3, the DNA is TGCGCCAGCACCCCCGGGACTAGCGGGATGGAGACCCAGTACTTC.